Presented here are 14 T cell receptor beta chains from one specimen sequenced in a study of blood T cell repertoires in COVID-19. Repertoires were generated with immunoSEQ multiplex PCR, while TCRdb's copy carries only in-frame clones and drops some. The sample includes 200,000 to 250,000 clones, 60% to 85% of them seen just once. Input material: peripheral blood. Every receptor here comes from a woman in her sixties or seventies with acute or convalescent COVID-19.

CDR3 loop: CASSSSESQHF. The CDR3 bases are TGTGCCAGCAGCTCGTCGGAGTCCCAGCATTTT. The chain recombines TRBV7-9 with TRBJ1-5; D gene ambiguous. Germline lookup yields CDR1 SEHNR and CDR2 FQNEAQ (reference sequence). The CDR3 is made up of 11 amino acids. V was pared by 4 bases and J by 11 bases, with 9 bases between.

Comments on this clone: Sequence at one end of the junction differs from germline and may be a read error. The chain joins TRBV19 to TRBJ1-5; TRBD1 is a possible D gene (6 bases). CDR1 is LNHDA and CDR2 is SQIVND in the germline V gene (reference sequence). CDR3 length: 13 residues. Written as DNA, the CDR3 is TGTGCCAGTAGTATAGATCCCACAGGGTCACTTGGTTTT. Amino acids: CASSIDPTGSLGF.

The rearrangement joins TRBV19 to TRBJ2-4; 12 nucleotides match TRBD2. The CDR3 covers 16 residues. V shed 0 bases and J 8 bases; nucleotides not matched to a gene: 5. Germline V gene sequence: CDR1 LNHDA, CDR2 SQIVND (reference sequence). As DNA, the CDR3 is TGTGCCAGTAGTATAGATTCTAGCGGGAGGGCTTACATTCAGTACTTC. Its translation is CASSIDSSGRAYIQYF.

In its sample, this clone was seen once. This rearrangement joins TRBV9 to TRBJ2-3; 9 bases are shared with TRBD1. The CDR3 contains 15 residues. V was pared by 4 bases and J by 5 bases, with 8 bases of the junction left unmatched. Per germline, CDR1 SGDLS and CDR2 YYNGEE. The CDR3 reads CASSKRQGELDTQYF. CDR3 in DNA: TGTGCCAGCAGCAAACGACAGGGGGAATTAGATACGCAGTATTTT. Full variable domain (missing parts from reference TRBV9 and TRBJ2-3): DSGVTQTPKHLITATGQRVTLRCSPRSGDLSVYWYQQSLDQGLQFLIQYYNGEERAKGNILERFSAQQFPDLHSELNLSSLELGDSALYFCASSKRQGELDTQYFGPGTRLTVL.

There are a few counts of this clone. The chain uses TRBV28 and TRBJ1-2, with TRBD1 matching 7 bases. The junction had 5 bases not matched to a gene; V was cut back by 3 bases and J by 4 bases. Germline V CDR1 and CDR2: MDHEN, SYDVKM. This CDR3 spans 14 amino acids. CDR3 nucleotide sequence: TGTGCCAGCAGTTTCGGGGCAGGGGGCTATGGCTACACCTTC. Residues: CASSFGAGGYGYTF.

Worth noting for this clone: The same CDR3 is also encoded by other DNA sequences in this sample. The chain has TRBV5-8 and TRBJ2-6; D remains ambiguous. Per germline, CDR1 SGHTS and CDR2 YDEGEE. The CDR3 length is 17 residues. V was clipped by 0 bases and J by 1 base, with 11 bases between them. Written as DNA, the CDR3 is TGTGCCAGCAGCTTGGTCCAGGTACCATCTGGGGCCAACGTCCTGACTTTC. Encoded protein: CASSLVQVPSGANVLTF.

The rearrangement uses TRBV7-3 and TRBJ2-7; 11 positions match TRBD2. V gave up 4 bases and J gave up 2 bases; unmatched junction bases: 4. The CDR3 is made up of 15 amino acids. The germline V gene has CDR1 SGHTA and CDR2 FQGTGA. CDR3 bases: TGTGCCAGCAGCTCGACTAGCGGGACCCCCTACGAGCAGTACTTC. Its translation: CASSSTSGTPYEQYF.

This chain uses TRBV7-9 with TRBJ2-1; D gene uncertain. The V end lost 5 bases, the J end lost 6 bases, and 8 bases lay between the germline ends. This CDR3 spans 12 amino acids. Germline assignment: CDR1 SEHNR and CDR2 FQNEAQ (reference sequence). CDR3 amino acids: CASSPPFNEQFF. CDR3 in DNA: TGTGCCAGCAGCCCCCCCTTCAATGAGCAGTTCTTC.

This chain uses TRBV5-6 with TRBJ2-7; tentative D call: TRBD2 (6 bases). Germline CDR1 is SGHDT and CDR2 is YYEEEE. V lost 4 bases and J lost 4, with 18 bases in between. This CDR3 spans 15 amino acids. The CDR3 DNA follows: TGTGCCAGCAGCGGGTCCGGGACTGGATATTACGAGCAGTACTTC. It translates to CASSGSGTGYYEQYF.

The V and J genes are TRBV14 and TRBJ1-1, with 11 bases fitting TRBD1. The V gene's germline CDR1 is SGHDN and CDR2 FVKESK. The CDR3 contains 13 residues. V lost 3 bases, J lost 8 bases, and 2 bases stayed unmatched. CDR3 region: CASSHGQGAEAFF. The CDR3 DNA reads as TGTGCCAGCAGCCACGGACAGGGGGCCGAAGCTTTCTTT.

This chain connects TRBV5-6 to TRBJ1-1; 8 nucleotides align to TRBD1. This CDR3 region has 14 residues. J was trimmed by 4 bases and V by 4 bases; bases with no gene match: 6. Looked up from germline, CDR1 is SGHDT and CDR2 is YYEEEE. DNA for the CDR3: TGTGCCAGCAGCAGAGGACAGGGTGGCACTGAAGCTTTCTTT. This sequence encodes CASSRGQGGTEAFF.

The V call is TRBV15, the J call TRBJ1-6, with D perhaps matching TRBD1 (5 bases). Germline V lookup: CDR1 LNHNV, CDR2 YYDKDF (reference sequence). The CDR3 totals 15 residues. Between the trimmed V and J ends, which lost 1 base and 9 bases, there was a span of 13 bases. In DNA form, the CDR3 reads TGTGCCACCAGCAGAGTGGGGACTGACGGTTCACCCCTCCACTTT. Translated: CATSRVGTDGSPLHF. Complete variable domain (other parts from reference TRBV15 and TRBJ1-6): DAMVIQNPRYQVTQFGKPVTLSCSQTLNHNVMYWYQQKSSQAPKLLFHYYDKDFNNEADTPDNFQSRRPNTSFCFLDIRSPGLGDTAMYLCATSRVGTDGSPLHFGNGTRLTVT.

V is TRBV5-1 and J is TRBJ2-1; 9 bases are a match to TRBD2. This CDR3 spans 15 amino acids. The germline V gene has CDR1 SGHRS and CDR2 YFSETQ. Trimming took 3 bases from V and 6 from J; bases not matched to a gene: 7. CDR3 DNA: TGCGCCAGCAGCTCGGGGACTAGCTCCGTCAATGAGCAGTTCTTC. Amino acid sequence: CASSSGTSSVNEQFF.

The chain uses TRBV3-1 (or the pseudogene TRBV3-2) and TRBJ2-7; 11 nucleotides agree with TRBD2. After removal of 4 bases from V and 3 bases from J, the junction contained 5 bases not matched to a gene. The CDR3 sequence is 15 residues long. Germline values: CDR1 LGHDT, CDR2 YNNKEL (reference sequence). The CDR3 region has the DNA TGTGCCAGCAGCCTCTTAGCGGGAGGGGGCTACGAGCAGTACTTC. Its translation: CASSLLAGGGYEQYF.